What follows are 18 T cell receptor beta chains derived from one specimen sequenced in a study of identifying expanded T cells in peripheral blood. Only in-frame clones appear in the TCRdb table, and some are missing; sequencing was by immunoSEQ multiplex PCR. Counted here are under 100,000 clones, approximately 90% occurring once; the ten biggest clones make up roughly 7%. The sequenced sample consisted of blood. These receptor sequences come from a person aged 18 to 75 in good health.

This chain connects TRBV11-2 to TRBJ1-2, with TRBD1 matching 8 bases. The CDR3 sequence is 15 residues long. Germline lookup yields CDR1 SGHAT and CDR2 FQNNGV. V shed 1 base, J shed 5 bases, and the junction held 6 bases outside the gene matches. The CDR3 is CASSLAGGGVYGYTF. DNA for the CDR3: TGTGCCAGCAGCTTAGCAGGGGGCGGGGTATATGGCTACACCTTC. Looking up the rest from reference TRBV11-2 and TRBJ1-2 gives the full variable domain: EAGVAQSPRYKIIEKRQSVAFWCNPISGHATLYWYQQILGQGPKLLIQFQNNGVVDDSQLPKDRFSAERLKGVDSTLKIQPAKLEDSAVYLCASSLAGGGVYGYTFGSGTRLTVV.

This clone was seen only once. CDR3 residues: CASSLRASGVQETQYF. The CDR3 bases are TGTGCCAGCAGCTTAAGGGCTAGCGGGGTACAAGAGACCCAGTACTTC. The V call is TRBV11-3, the J call TRBJ2-5; the match to TRBD2 covers 9 bases. V gave up 2 bases and J gave up 2 bases; unmatched junction bases: 6. Germline V CDR1 and CDR2: SGHNT, YENEEA. The CDR3 runs 16 residues.

V usage is TRBV6-6 and J usage is TRBJ1-1; the match to TRBD1 covers 7 bases. The CDR3 sequence is 13 residues long. V shed 6 bases and J 3 bases; nucleotides not matched to a gene: 4. Germline lookup yields CDR1 MNHNY and CDR2 SVGAGI (reference sequence). Here the CDR3 reads CASRPTGYTEAFF. For the CDR3, the DNA is TGTGCCAGCAGACCGACAGGGTACACTGAAGCTTTCTTT.

The chain is built from TRBV9 and TRBJ1-2, with TRBD1 matching 7 bases. The germline V gene encodes CDR1 SGDLS and CDR2 YYNGEE. J lost 4 bases, V lost 3 bases, and 12 bases had no gene match. CDR3 length equals 16 residues. The CDR3 region is CASSASTGELGYGYTF. The CDR3 DNA follows: TGTGCCAGCAGCGCCAGTACAGGGGAATTGGGCTATGGCTACACCTTC. The full variable domain, completed using reference TRBV9 and TRBJ1-2, is DSGVTQTPKHLITATGQRVTLRCSPRSGDLSVYWYQQSLDQGLQFLIQYYNGEERAKGNILERFSAQQFPDLHSELNLSSLELGDSALYFCASSASTGELGYGYTFGSGTRLTVV.

This clone was observed once. The chain has TRBV7-9 and TRBJ1-1; D is ambiguous. With 4 bases removed from V and 4 bases from J, the gap between germline ends came to 10 bases. CDR3 length: 13 amino acids. Per the germline V gene, CDR1 is SEHNR and CDR2 is FQNEAQ (reference sequence). As DNA, the CDR3 is TGTGCCAGCAGCTCATCCTCGTTCACTGAAGCTTTCTTT. Its protein is CASSSSSFTEAFF.

The chain has TRBV4-1 and TRBJ2-7; TRBD1 matches 7 bases. V trimming: 2 bases; J trimming: 3 bases; junction bases outside the gene matches: 10. Germline V CDR1 and CDR2: MGHRA, YSYEKL. The CDR3 runs to 16 residues. The chain's CDR3 is CASSQRALTGNYEQYF. CDR3 in DNA: TGCGCCAGCAGCCAACGCGCCCTGACAGGGAACTACGAGCAGTACTTC.

The chain uses TRBV25-1 and TRBJ2-1; D not resolved. CDR3 length: 15 residues. V lost 2 bases and J lost 5, with 13 bases in between. Germline CDR1 is MGHDK and CDR2 is SYGVNS. The CDR3 DNA reads as TGTGCCAGCAGTGAACCCCATATGGCCCACAATGAGCAGTTCTTC. Residues: CASSEPHMAHNEQFF.

V is TRBV7-9 and J is TRBJ1-1; D is ambiguous. The germline V gene encodes CDR1 SEHNR and CDR2 FQNEAQ (reference sequence). The CDR3 is 15 residues long. The germline V and J ends were trimmed by 5 bases and 1 base, with 14 bases remaining between them. In DNA, the CDR3 is TGTGCCAGCAGCCGAGGACGGACGTCGAACACTGAAGCTTTCTTT. Protein: CASSRGRTSNTEAFF. Complete variable domain (other parts from reference TRBV7-9 and TRBJ1-1): DTGVSQNPRHKITKRGQNVTFRCDPISEHNRLYWYRQTLGQGPEFLTYFQNEAQLEKSRLLSDRFSAERPKGSFSTLEIQRTEQGDSAMYLCASSRGRTSNTEAFFGQGTRLTVV.

The chain uses TRBV7-9 and TRBJ1-1; tentative D call: TRBD1 (5 bases). CDR3 length: 15 residues. Germline CDR1 SEHNR, CDR2 FQNEAQ (reference sequence). The V and J ends lost 5 bases and 1 base respectively, with 14 bases between them. The CDR3, as DNA: TGTGCCAGCAGCGGCCTCAGGGACTCGAACACTGAAGCTTTCTTT. Protein sequence: CASSGLRDSNTEAFF.

The chain combines TRBV7-9 with TRBJ1-4; TRBD1 agrees at 7 bases. The CDR3 length is 15 residues. J lost 5 bases, V lost 6 bases, and 9 bases had no gene match. Per the germline V gene, CDR1 is SEHNR and CDR2 is FQNEAQ (reference sequence). The CDR3 nucleotides read TGTGCCAGCAGTCTCATACAGGGGCAAAATGAAAAACTGTTTTTT. This encodes CASSLIQGQNEKLFF.

The chain links TRBV10-3 to TRBJ1-1, with D unresolved. The CDR3 covers 16 residues. The V end was cut by 0 bases, the J end by 0 bases, with 11 bases between. The germline V gene encodes CDR1 ENHRY and CDR2 SYGVKD. The DNA for the CDR3 is TGTGCCATCAGTGAGTCGATTGGGGATCTGAACACTGAAGCTTTCTTT. This gives the protein CAISESIGDLNTEAFF.

The gene calls are TRBV30 and TRBJ2-2; D is undetermined. Deletions cut 6 bases from V and 5 bases from J, with 7 bases between. The germline gives CDR1 GTSNPN, CDR2 SVGIG (reference sequence). This CDR3 is built from 11 residues. In nucleotides, the CDR3 is TGTGCCTGTGTTCATACCGGGGAGCTGTTTTTT. Protein product: CACVHTGELFF.

The J gene is TRBJ2-7, the V gene TRBV7-8, with TRBD2 identical over 7 bases. Germline V lookup: CDR1 SGHVS, CDR2 FQNEAQ. Trimming removed 1 base from V and 5 bases from J; junction bases left unmatched: 8. The CDR3 loop spans 15 amino acids. The CDR3 loop reads CASSLVGGPQHEQYF. DNA of the CDR3: TGTGCCAGCAGCTTAGTGGGAGGGCCTCAGCACGAGCAGTACTTC.

The genes are TRBV5-4 and TRBJ1-2; D might be TRBD1 (6 bases). Germline lookup yields CDR1 SGHNT and CDR2 YYREEE (reference sequence). The CDR3 is 12 amino acids. V was clipped by 2 bases and J by 7 bases, with 9 bases between them. CDR3 nucleotides: TGTGCCAGCAGCTTACCAGGGGTTGGCTACACCTTC. It translates to CASSLPGVGYTF.

In its sample, this clone was seen once. The CDR3: CATLGLENTEAFF. CDR3 coding DNA: TGTGCGACCCTCGGATTGGAGAACACTGAAGCTTTCTTT. This sequence joins TRBV21-1 and TRBJ1-1. TRBV21-1 is flagged as a pseudogene. The CDR3 spans 13 residues.

The chain combines TRBV18 with TRBJ1-4; D gene uncertain. Between the trimmed V and J ends, which lost 3 bases and 2 bases, there was a span of 13 bases. Looked up from germline, CDR1 is KGHSH and CDR2 is LQKENI. The CDR3 extends over 16 amino acids. The CDR3 DNA reads TGTGCCAGCTCACCGGGCGAGCGGTCGACTAATGAAAAACTGTTTTTT. It yields the protein CASSPGERSTNEKLFF.

The rearrangement joins TRBV4-1 to TRBJ1-5, with no clear D. Deletions cut 6 bases from V and 4 bases from J, with 7 bases between. This CDR3 spans 12 amino acids. The germline CDR1 and CDR2 sequences are MGHRA and YSYEKL. The CDR3 nucleotides read TGCGCCAGCAGTACGGGAAATCAGCCCCAGCATTTT. It is translated as CASSTGNQPQHF.

This clone has just one count. The chain uses TRBV7-2 and TRBJ2-1; D remains ambiguous. The CDR3 is made up of 12 amino acids. The germline V gene encodes CDR1 SGHTA and CDR2 FQGNSA. V lost 1 base, J lost 4 bases, and 2 bases lay in between. CDR3 sequence (DNA): TGTGCCAGCAGCTTAGATTACAATGAGCAGTTCTTC. Its protein is CASSLDYNEQFF. The variable domain in full, with the rest retrieved from reference TRBV7-2 and TRBJ2-1, is GAGVSQSPSNKVTEKGKDVELRCDPISGHTALYWYRQSLGQGLEFLIYFQGNSAPDKSGLPSDRFSAERTGGSVSTLTIQRTQQEDSAVYLCASSLDYNEQFFGPGTRLTVL.